These 26 T cell receptor beta chains came from one sample sequenced in a study of T cells in Graves' hyperthyroidism and ophthalmopathy (dated by TCRdb to about 2019). Library method: multiplex PCR. TCRdb shows the sequencer as Illumina HiSeq 2000. TCR beta CDR3 regions were amplified from RNA transcripts. The first round of RT-PCR for the TCR CDR3 was performed with the HTBI primer set and the Qiagen OneStep RT-PCR kit. Clones were called with MiXCR by TCRdb after fastp trimmed the public reads at Q25, and only in-frame beta chains were retained. Rows merge per CDR3 protein into single entries with the most common DNA and genes. The sample table lists approximately 590,000 distinct CDR3 sequences, just over 45% of them with a count of one. About 7.8% of the sample rests with the top ten. Sequenced sample: peripheral blood or thyroid tissue (not recorded which). These receptors were taken from a woman aged 18-29 years with Graves' hyperthyroidism. Donor details come from another sample of the same person, matched by shared clones.

The genes are TRBV24-1 and TRBJ1-3; maybe TRBD1 (5 bases). The germline CDR1 and CDR2 sequences are KGHDR and SFDVKD. The CDR3 consists of 17 residues. V lost 3 bases and J 0 bases, leaving 14 bases between the germline ends. CDR3 loop: CATSDHDSSTSGNTIYF. The CDR3 DNA follows: TGTGCCACCAGTGATCATGACAGTTCCACCTCTGGAAACACCATATATTTT.

This clonotype was counted many times. V is TRBV24-1 and J is TRBJ1-2; a weak D match, TRBD1 (5 bases). The CDR3 runs 13 residues. V was trimmed by 6 bases and J by 4 bases, leaving 11 bases between them. CDR1 and CDR2 (germline): KGHDR, SFDVKD. In DNA form, the CDR3 reads TGTGCCACCAGTCTGTGGGACTCCTATGGCTACACCTTC. Its translation: CATSLWDSYGYTF.

A word on this clonotype: This may come from a read error, since a much larger clone is one base off. This rearrangement joins TRBV7-2 to TRBJ2-5, with D perhaps TRBD2 (6 bases). Looked up from germline, CDR1 is SGHTA and CDR2 is FQGNSA. The CDR3 is 15 amino acids. V was cut by 5 bases and J by 5 bases, with 18 bases left in between. CDR3 loop: CASSLLGSGAETQYF. DNA of the CDR3: TGTGCCAGCAGCCTCTTAGGTAGCGGAGCGGAGACCCAGTACTTC.

This clonotype was found once. A clone one base away is much larger, so this may be a read error. The chain recombines TRBV2 with TRBJ1-1; maybe TRBD1 (5 bases). The V end lost 6 bases, the J end lost 11 bases, and 16 bases lay between the germline ends. CDR1 is SNHLY and CDR2 is FYNNEI in the germline V gene. This CDR3 region has 12 residues. CDR3 in amino acids: CASRHLRGTAFF. The CDR3 nucleotides read TGTGCCAGCAGACATCTTCGGGGCACCGCTTTCTTT.

Points on this clonotype: A much larger clone lies one base from this, so it may be a read error. The chain couples TRBV2 to TRBJ1-1; 10 bases agree with TRBD1. With V trimmed by 6 bases and J by 5 bases, 9 bases remained unmatched. Germline CDR1 reads SNHLY; CDR2 reads FYNNEI. The CDR3 loop spans 15 amino acids. The CDR3 is CASSVGTGDHTEAFF. CDR3 bases: TGTGCCAGCAGCGTAGGGACAGGGGACCATACTGAAGCTTTCTTT. The full variable domain, completed using reference TRBV2 and TRBJ1-1, is EPEVTQTPSHQVTQMGQEVILRCVPISNHLYFYWYRQILGQKVEFLVSFYNNEISEKSEIFDDQFSVERPDGSNFTLKIRSTKLEDSAMYFCASSVGTGDHTEAFFGQGTRLTVV.

About this clonotype: A much larger clone lies one base from this, so it may be a read error. The V call is TRBV7-6, the J call TRBJ2-7; D is possibly TRBD1 (5 bases). This CDR3 is 12 amino acids long. Germline values: CDR1 SGHVS, CDR2 FNYEAQ. Here the CDR3 DNA reads TGTGCCAACAGCTTTGGGCAGGGTGAGCAGTACTTC. It yields the protein CANSFGQGEQYF.

This clonotype was observed many times. The V gene is TRBV2, the J gene TRBJ2-7, with D uncertain. The V gene's germline CDR1 is SNHLY and CDR2 FYNNEI. V was clipped by 4 bases and J by 7 bases, with 14 bases between them. This CDR3 contains 13 residues. CDR3 DNA sequence: TGTGCCAGCAGTGTGGTCACCTTTTGGGAGCAGTACTTC. This encodes CASSVVTFWEQYF.

This chain joins TRBV6-1 and TRBJ2-2; possibly TRBD1 for D (5 bases). This CDR3 spans 14 amino acids. CDR1 is MNHNS, CDR2 SASEGT, per germline. Trimming took 7 bases from V and 1 from J, leaving 10 bases between them. CDR3 nucleotides: TGTGCCAGCATGGGAAGGGGGAACACCGGGGAGCTGTTTTTT. Protein sequence: CASMGRGNTGELFF.

The chain recombines TRBV11-2 with TRBJ1-4; 7 nucleotides match TRBD1. CDR3 length: 15 residues. V lost 3 bases and J lost 4; bases outside the gene matches: 5. From germline, CDR1 is SGHAT and CDR2 FQNNGV. DNA of the CDR3: TGTGCCAGCAGCTTTACAGGGGCCGTTAATGAAAAACTGTTTTTT. Its translation: CASSFTGAVNEKLFF.

V gene TRBV2 combines with J gene TRBJ1-2, with a tentative D call TRBD1 (6 bases). Trimming left V 5 bases short and J 0 bases short, with 13 bases between. This CDR3 has 15 residues. CDR1 SNHLY and CDR2 FYNNEI come from the germline V gene. CDR3 loop: CASSYMQGTNYGYTF. The CDR3 nucleotides are TGTGCCAGCAGTTACATGCAGGGGACTAACTATGGCTACACCTTC.

Only one count was recorded for this clonotype. A read error is possible here, since a much larger clone lies one base away. V usage is TRBV7-8 and J usage is TRBJ2-7; D gene ambiguous. Germline V gene data show CDR1 as SGHVS and CDR2 as FQNEAQ. V lost 5 bases and J lost 6, with 14 bases in between. The CDR3 is 13 amino acids. The CDR3 is CASSLPGDGEQYF. In DNA, the CDR3 is TGTGCCAGCAGCCTTCCCGGCGATGGCGAGCAGTACTTC. Using reference TRBV7-8 and TRBJ2-7 for the parts outside the CDR3, the full variable domain is GAGVSQSPRYKVAKRGQDVALRCDPISGHVSLFWYQQALGQGPEFLTYFQNEAQLDKSGLPSDRFFAERPEGSVSTLKIQRTQQEDSAVYLCASSLPGDGEQYFGPGTRLTVT.

The genes are TRBV29-1 and TRBJ1-2; D call uncertain. The CDR3 loop spans 10 amino acids. The ends were cut back, 1 base at V and 8 bases at J, with 5 bases in the middle. In germline, CDR1 is SQVTM, CDR2 ANQGSEA. The CDR3 DNA sequence: TGCAGCGTTGAAGGGCCGGGCTACACCTTC. Translating it yields CSVEGPGYTF.

The chain combines TRBV7-8 with TRBJ1-4; TRBD1 matches 10 bases. CDR3 length: 18 amino acids. V was pared by 5 bases and J by 8 bases, with 17 bases of the junction left unmatched. Per germline, CDR1 SGHVS and CDR2 FQNEAQ. CDR3 DNA sequence: TGTGCCAGCAGCCACCAGGGACAGGGGTGGGGCAATCGAGAAAAACTGTTTTTT. Amino acid sequence: CASSHQGQGWGNREKLFF.

This clonotype was seen at least ten times. The chain employs TRBV7-6 and TRBJ2-6, with D perhaps matching TRBD1 (5 bases). V lost 2 bases to trimming and J lost 2 bases, with 7 bases between them. CDR1 and CDR2 from the germline V gene are SGHVS and FNYEAQ. This CDR3 has 15 residues. Written as DNA, the CDR3 is TGTGCCAGCAGCTTACAGGGTCCTGGGGCCAACGTCCTGACTTTC. Translating gives CASSLQGPGANVLTF.

The chain couples TRBV20-1 to TRBJ2-7; 14 nucleotides agree with TRBD2. CDR3 length: 18 amino acids. The germline V gene has CDR1 DFQATT and CDR2 SNEGSKA (reference sequence). J was trimmed by 0 bases and V by 0 bases; bases with no gene match: 7. The DNA of the CDR3 is TGCAGTGCTAGAGAGGATGGACTAGCGGGAGGTTCCTCCTACGAGCAGTACTTC. Translation gives CSAREDGLAGGSSYEQYF.

This clonotype was recorded a few times. The genes are TRBV19 and TRBJ2-7; 8 nucleotides agree with TRBD2. V was clipped by 9 bases and J by 6 bases; unmatched bases: 10. The CDR3 loop spans 13 amino acids. CDR1 LNHDA and CDR2 SQIVND come from the germline V gene (reference sequence). The CDR3 DNA follows: TGTGCCAGCCGCCAGCGGGAGTCGGCCGAGCAGTACTTC. This encodes CASRQRESAEQYF.

The chain uses TRBV24-1 and TRBJ1-5; no clear D. The CDR3 contains 9 residues. Germline values: CDR1 KGHDR, CDR2 SFDVKD. Trimming cost V 12 bases and J 6 bases, with 5 bases left between them. The CDR3 DNA reads TGTGCCGCGGGTCAGCCCCAGCATTTT. Its translation is CAAGQPQHF.

V is TRBV7-9 and J is TRBJ1-6, with a possible D match to TRBD1 (5 bases). The CDR3 length is 15 residues. CDR1 and CDR2 (germline): SEHNR, FQNEAQ (reference sequence). Deletions cut 4 bases from V and 5 bases from J, with 12 bases between. This chain's CDR3 is CASSSALDNNSPLHF. The DNA of the CDR3 is TGTGCCAGCAGCTCGGCCCTGGACAATAATTCACCCCTCCACTTT.

J is TRBJ1-2 and V is TRBV15; D ambiguous. The germline V and J ends were trimmed by 3 bases and 7 bases, with 6 bases remaining between them. The CDR3 is 11 residues long. Per the germline V gene, CDR1 is LNHNV and CDR2 is YYDKDF (reference sequence). The CDR3 reads CATSSRTGYTF. In DNA form, the CDR3 reads TGTGCCACCAGCAGCCGGACTGGCTACACCTTC.

The V call is TRBV20-1, the J call TRBJ2-5; 7 bases agree with TRBD2. Germline V gives CDR1 DFQATT, CDR2 SNEGSKA (reference sequence). There are 14 residues in the CDR3. Losses at the gene ends were 4 bases for V and 7 bases for J; bases not matched to a gene: 12. The CDR3, as DNA: TGCAGTGCTATGAGGAGCGGGATATGGGTGACCCAGTACTTC. Its translation: CSAMRSGIWVTQYF.

This chain connects TRBV12-3 or TRBV12-4 to TRBJ1-2, with D hard to call. This CDR3 region has 15 residues. Trimming removed 7 bases at V and 1 base at J, with 16 bases between. CDR3 region: CASTESGRFNYGYTF. CDR3 bases: TGTGCCAGCACCGAATCGGGCCGATTTAACTATGGCTACACCTTC.

This clonotype has only a few counts. For the CDR3, the DNA is TGTGCCAGCAGTTTCCGACAGGGACATGGCTACACCTTC. Amino acids: CASSFRQGHGYTF. The V and J genes are TRBV12-3 or TRBV12-4 and TRBJ1-2, with 7 bases that match TRBD1. The CDR3 runs 13 residues. Losses at the gene ends were 3 bases for V and 6 bases for J; bases not matched to a gene: 4.

This clonotype has at least ten counts. The CDR3 DNA sequence: TGCGCCAGCCAGCTAACGCCTTTTTCGAACACTGAAGCTTTCTTT. It translates to CASQLTPFSNTEAFF. The chain employs TRBV5-1 and TRBJ1-1, with D unclear. CDR3 length equals 15 residues. The germline V and J ends were trimmed by 7 bases and 1 base, with 17 bases remaining between them. Germline CDR1 and CDR2: SGHRS and YFSETQ.

In its sample, this clonotype was seen many times. The chain uses TRBV20-1 and TRBJ2-7; D possibly corresponds to TRBD2 (5 bases). Trimming pared 5 bases from V and 4 bases from J, leaving 9 bases between. CDR1 and CDR2 (germline): DFQATT, SNEGSKA (reference sequence). This CDR3 comprises 11 residues. CDR3 DNA: TGCAGTGCTGGGAGAGGGTACGAGCAGTACTTC. It codes for CSAGRGYEQYF.

Here the CDR3 reads CASSSQGKYQETQYF. CDR3 nucleotide sequence: TGTGCCAGCAGCAGCCAGGGCAAGTACCAAGAGACCCAGTACTTC. V is TRBV7-9 and J is TRBJ2-5, with a tentative D call TRBD1 (5 bases). In germline, CDR1 is SEHNR, CDR2 FQNEAQ (reference sequence). This CDR3 is built from 15 residues. Between the trimmed V and J ends, which lost 5 bases and 0 bases, there was a span of 13 bases.

This clonotype was picked up many times. V is TRBV2 and J is TRBJ2-5, with D hard to call. Germline loops: CDR1 SNHLY, CDR2 FYNNEI. The V and J ends lost 3 bases and 4 bases respectively, with 12 bases between them. This CDR3 spans 14 amino acids. The chain's CDR3 is CASSEGSLGETQYF. The CDR3, as DNA: TGTGCCAGCAGTGAGGGCAGCCTGGGAGAGACCCAGTACTTC.